The 15 T cell receptor beta chains in this list originate from one sample, sequenced in a study of shared clonotypes between healthy human individuals. Sequenced by immunoSEQ multiplex PCR; TCRdb stores in-frame clones only, minus some. In the table there are about 1,500,000 clones, roughly 96% of which are singletons. Source material: naive CD4+ T cells sorted from blood. Indicated subset: CD45RA+ positively selected. The receptors here all came from a man aged 25 to 40 in good health.

This chain links TRBV28 with TRBJ2-3; D remains unclear. Germline V CDR1 and CDR2: MDHEN, SYDVKM. This CDR3 has 14 residues. With 6 bases removed from V and 8 bases from J, the gap between germline ends came to 18 bases. CDR3 sequence: CASSPPARAVTQYF. CDR3 nucleotide sequence: TGTGCCAGCAGCCCTCCCGCTCGGGCGGTTACGCAGTATTTT. Full variable domain (outside the CDR3, taken from reference TRBV28 and TRBJ2-3): DVKVTQSSRYLVKRTGEKVFLECVQDMDHENMFWYRQDPGLGLRLIYFSYDVKMKEKGDIPEGYSVSREKKERFSLILESASTNQTSMYLCASSPPARAVTQYFGPGTRLTVL.

Only one count was recorded for this clone. The chain recombines TRBV30 with TRBJ2-5; weak D call: TRBD2 (6 bases). In germline, CDR1 is GTSNPN, CDR2 SVGIG (reference sequence). CDR3 length: 15 residues. Trimming removed 3 bases at V and 1 base at J, with 15 bases between. The CDR3 region is CAWSQGGGLQETQYF. CDR3 bases: TGTGCCTGGAGCCAGGGAGGAGGCCTCCAAGAGACCCAGTACTTC.

The V call is TRBV2, the J call TRBJ2-3, with a tentative D call TRBD2 (5 bases). Germline V gene data show CDR1 as SNHLY and CDR2 as FYNNEI. The CDR3 extends over 15 amino acids. V lost 7 bases to trimming and J lost 10 bases, with 24 bases between them. Here the CDR3 reads CASILSGIQPFSQYF. CDR3 nucleotide sequence: TGTGCCAGCATTCTCTCGGGAATCCAGCCTTTTTCGCAGTATTTT.

The chain links TRBV7-9 to TRBJ2-1; 7 nucleotides line up with TRBD2. The ends lost 7 bases at V and 5 bases at J; junction bases unmatched: 14. The CDR3 runs to 16 residues. CDR1 and CDR2 from the germline V gene are SEHNR and FQNEAQ (reference sequence). DNA for the CDR3: TGTGCCAGCAATCTGCGAGTCCTAGCGGAAGACAATGAGCAGTTCTTC. Translating gives CASNLRVLAEDNEQFF.

The chain has TRBV18 and TRBJ2-1; D is unresolved. Germline V lookup: CDR1 KGHSH, CDR2 LQKENI. The CDR3 runs 15 residues. Trimming shortened V by 5 bases and J by 5 bases, and 16 bases separated the two germline ends. Here the CDR3 DNA reads TGTGCCAGCTCAACTCCTATGGACGGAAACAATGAGCAGTTCTTC. Protein sequence: CASSTPMDGNNEQFF. The variable domain in full, completed from reference TRBV18 and TRBJ2-1, reads NAGVMQNPRHLVRRRGQEARLRCSPMKGHSHVYWYRQLPEEGLKFMVYLQKENIIDESGMPKERFSAEFPKEGPSILRIQQVVRGDSAAYFCASSTPMDGNNEQFFGPGTRLTVL.

This chain uses TRBV29-1 with TRBJ2-7, with 7 bases identical to TRBD1. Germline values: CDR1 SQVTM, CDR2 ANQGSEA. Trimming cost V 6 bases and J 3 bases; bases outside gene matches: 8. The CDR3 length is 13 residues. CDR3 region: CSVEGQTLYEQYF. As DNA, the CDR3 is TGCAGCGTAGAGGGACAGACCCTCTACGAGCAGTACTTC.

The chain combines TRBV30 with TRBJ2-7, with a weak D call TRBD2 (6 bases). Germline V CDR1 and CDR2: GTSNPN, SVGIG (reference sequence). The CDR3 is 13 residues long. Trimming stripped 3 bases from V and 7 bases from J, with 16 bases between. The CDR3 nucleotides read TGTGCCTGGAGCTTAGCGGTCTTAGGGGAGCAGTACTTC. This gives the protein CAWSLAVLGEQYF.

As DNA, the CDR3 is TGTGCCAGCAGTGAAACAGCGATCACAGATACGCAGTATTTT. It is translated as CASSETAITDTQYF. The chain couples TRBV2 to TRBJ2-3, with no clear D. CDR3 length: 14 residues. The germline V gene encodes CDR1 SNHLY and CDR2 FYNNEI. Trimming stripped 2 bases from V and 2 bases from J, with 8 bases between.

The chain couples TRBV27 to TRBJ2-5; D perhaps matches TRBD2 (6 bases). This CDR3 comprises 15 residues. V lost 5 bases, J lost 9 bases, and 22 bases lay in between. The germline V gene has CDR1 MNHEY and CDR2 SMNVEV (reference sequence). In DNA, the CDR3 is TGTGCCAGCAGTCCCCAGGGCGGGACCTCCGGGGCCCAGTACTTC. It yields the protein CASSPQGGTSGAQYF.

J is TRBJ2-3 and V is TRBV6-5; no reliable D call. Trimming pared 0 bases from V and 1 base from J, leaving 11 bases between. The CDR3 totals 16 residues. CDR1 and CDR2 from the germline V gene are MNHEY and SVGAGI. CDR3 loop: CASSYSWASGTDTQYF. The CDR3 DNA sequence: TGTGCCAGCAGTTACTCCTGGGCCTCGGGCACAGATACGCAGTATTTT.

The rearrangement links TRBV19 to TRBJ1-1; maybe TRBD1 (5 bases). V was pared by 1 base and J by 3 bases, with 9 bases between. The CDR3 runs to 14 residues. Germline CDR1 is LNHDA and CDR2 is SQIVND (reference sequence). Written as DNA, the CDR3 is TGTGCCAGTAGTATAGGAGGGGCCGACACTGAAGCTTTCTTT. Translated, it gives CASSIGGADTEAFF.

CDR3 bases: TGTGCCAGCAGTCCAACCCGGGACAGGTTCGCCTACGAGCAGTACTTC. Protein sequence: CASSPTRDRFAYEQYF. This chain joins TRBV11-2 and TRBJ2-7; 8 bases align to TRBD1. From germline, CDR1 is SGHAT and CDR2 FQNNGV. The CDR3 is made up of 16 amino acids. With 6 bases clipped from V and 2 bases from J, the junction kept 12 bases outside the gene matches. Full variable domain (missing parts from reference TRBV11-2 and TRBJ2-7): EAGVAQSPRYKIIEKRQSVAFWCNPISGHATLYWYQQILGQGPKLLIQFQNNGVVDDSQLPKDRFSAERLKGVDSTLKIQPAKLEDSAVYLCASSPTRDRFAYEQYFGPGTRLTVT.

This chain links TRBV7-3 with TRBJ2-1; 9 bases agree with TRBD2. From germline, CDR1 is SGHTA and CDR2 FQGTGA. There are 15 residues in the CDR3. Trimming at V came to 1 base and at J to 4 bases, leaving 2 bases not matched to a gene. The CDR3 DNA sequence: TGTGCCAGCAGCTTAATAGCGGGAGAATACAATGAGCAGTTCTTC. Amino acid sequence: CASSLIAGEYNEQFF.

Note on this clone: The junction shows a germline mismatch at one end, possibly a read error. The chain employs TRBV5-4 and TRBJ2-1, with TRBD1 as a possible D gene (6 bases). Germline values: CDR1 SGHNT, CDR2 YYREEE (reference sequence). This CDR3 has 16 amino acids. The CDR3 DNA reads as TGTGCCAGCAGTTTGGGGTTTGGGGGCCGCTACAATGAGCAGTTCTTC. Translated, it gives CASSLGFGGRYNEQFF.

The rearrangement joins TRBV29-1 to TRBJ2-7, with D perhaps TRBD2 (5 bases). There are 12 residues in the CDR3. V was clipped by 4 bases and J by 7 bases, with 14 bases between them. CDR1 is SQVTM and CDR2 is ANQGSEA in the germline V gene. The DNA for the CDR3 is TGCAGCGTTGCCAGCGGCGGGTTGGAGCAGTACTTC. Protein product: CSVASGGLEQYF.